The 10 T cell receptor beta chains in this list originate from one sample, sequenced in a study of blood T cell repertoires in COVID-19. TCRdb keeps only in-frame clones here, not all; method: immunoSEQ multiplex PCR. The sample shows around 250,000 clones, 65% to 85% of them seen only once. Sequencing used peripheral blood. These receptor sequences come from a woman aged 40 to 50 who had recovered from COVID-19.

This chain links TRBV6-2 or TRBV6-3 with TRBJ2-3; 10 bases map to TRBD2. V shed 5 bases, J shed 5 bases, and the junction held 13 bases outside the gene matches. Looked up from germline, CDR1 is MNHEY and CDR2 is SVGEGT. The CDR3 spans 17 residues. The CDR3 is CASSPPTSGAVGDTQYF. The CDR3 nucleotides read TGTGCCAGCAGTCCCCCCACTAGCGGGGCGGTTGGAGATACGCAGTATTTT.

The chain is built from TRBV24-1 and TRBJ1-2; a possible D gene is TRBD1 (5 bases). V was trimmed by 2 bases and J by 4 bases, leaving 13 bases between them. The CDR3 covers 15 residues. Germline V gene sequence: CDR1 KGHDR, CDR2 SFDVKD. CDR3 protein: CATSDSGGGTYGYTF. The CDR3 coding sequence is TGTGCCACCAGTGATTCCGGGGGGGGGACCTATGGCTACACCTTC.

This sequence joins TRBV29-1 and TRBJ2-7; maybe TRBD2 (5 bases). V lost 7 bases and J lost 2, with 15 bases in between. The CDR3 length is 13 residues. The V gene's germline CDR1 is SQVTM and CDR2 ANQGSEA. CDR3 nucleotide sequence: TGCAGCGCCGCGGGTGGGCAGACCTACGAGCAGTACTTC. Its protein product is CSAAGGQTYEQYF.

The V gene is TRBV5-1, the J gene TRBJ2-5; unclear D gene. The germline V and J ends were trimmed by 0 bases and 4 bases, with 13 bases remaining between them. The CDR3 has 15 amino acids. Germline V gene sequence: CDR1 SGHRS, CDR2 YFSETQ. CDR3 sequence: CASSLERSAGETQYF. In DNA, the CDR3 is TGCGCCAGCAGCTTGGAACGCTCCGCAGGAGAGACCCAGTACTTC.

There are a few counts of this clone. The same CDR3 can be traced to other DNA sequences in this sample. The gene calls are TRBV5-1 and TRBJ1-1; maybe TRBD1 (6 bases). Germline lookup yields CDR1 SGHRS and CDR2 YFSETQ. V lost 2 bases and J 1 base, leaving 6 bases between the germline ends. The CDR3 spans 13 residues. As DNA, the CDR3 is TGCGCCAGCAGCTTAGGGGGGAACACTGAAGCTTTCTTT. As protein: CASSLGGNTEAFF.

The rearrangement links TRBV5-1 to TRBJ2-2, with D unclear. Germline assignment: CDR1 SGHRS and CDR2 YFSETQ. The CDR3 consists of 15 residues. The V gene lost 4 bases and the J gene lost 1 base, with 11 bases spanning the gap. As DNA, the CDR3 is TGCGCCAGCAGCAGGAGTGGCCAGAACACCGGGGAGCTGTTTTTT. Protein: CASSRSGQNTGELFF.

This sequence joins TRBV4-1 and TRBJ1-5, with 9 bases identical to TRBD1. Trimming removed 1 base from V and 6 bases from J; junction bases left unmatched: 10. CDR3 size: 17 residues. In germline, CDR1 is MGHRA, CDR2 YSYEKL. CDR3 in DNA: TGCGCCAGCAGCCAAGCGGTACAGGGGGCCGTCGGTCAGCCCCAGCATTTT. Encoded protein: CASSQAVQGAVGQPQHF.

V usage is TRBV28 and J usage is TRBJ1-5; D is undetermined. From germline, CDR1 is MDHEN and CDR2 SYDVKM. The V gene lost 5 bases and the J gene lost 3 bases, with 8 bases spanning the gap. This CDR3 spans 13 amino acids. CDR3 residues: CASSPGFNQPQHF. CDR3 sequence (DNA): TGTGCCAGCAGTCCAGGCTTCAATCAGCCCCAGCATTTT.

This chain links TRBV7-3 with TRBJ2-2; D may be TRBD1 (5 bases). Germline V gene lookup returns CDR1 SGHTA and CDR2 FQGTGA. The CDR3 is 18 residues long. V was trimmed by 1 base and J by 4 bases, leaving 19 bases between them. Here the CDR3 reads CASSLNPRVGRGTGELFF. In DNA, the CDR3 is TGTGCCAGCAGCTTAAACCCGCGAGTGGGGCGCGGCACCGGGGAGCTGTTTTTT.

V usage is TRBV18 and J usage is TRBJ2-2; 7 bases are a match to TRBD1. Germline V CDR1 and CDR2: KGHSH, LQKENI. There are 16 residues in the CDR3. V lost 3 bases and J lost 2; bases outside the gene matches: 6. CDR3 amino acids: CASSPTTGKNTGELFF. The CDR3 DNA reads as TGTGCCAGCTCACCCACGACAGGGAAAAACACCGGGGAGCTGTTTTTT. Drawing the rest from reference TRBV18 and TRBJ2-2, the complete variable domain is NAGVMQNPRHLVRRRGQEARLRCSPMKGHSHVYWYRQLPEEGLKFMVYLQKENIIDESGMPKERFSAEFPKEGPSILRIQQVVRGDSAAYFCASSPTTGKNTGELFFGEGSRLTVL.